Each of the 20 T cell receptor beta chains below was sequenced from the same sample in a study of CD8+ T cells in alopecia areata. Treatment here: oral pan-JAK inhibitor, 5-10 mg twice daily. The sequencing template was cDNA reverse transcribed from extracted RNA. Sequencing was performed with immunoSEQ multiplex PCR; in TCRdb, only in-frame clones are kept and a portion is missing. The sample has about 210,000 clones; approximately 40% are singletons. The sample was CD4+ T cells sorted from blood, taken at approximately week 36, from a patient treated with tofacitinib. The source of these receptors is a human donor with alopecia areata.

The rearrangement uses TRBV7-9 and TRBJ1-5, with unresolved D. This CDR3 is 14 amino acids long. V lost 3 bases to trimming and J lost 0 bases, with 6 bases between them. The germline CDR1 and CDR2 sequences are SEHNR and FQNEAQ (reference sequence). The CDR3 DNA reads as TGTGCCAGCAGCTTTAGCGGTAGCAATCAGCCCCAGCATTTT. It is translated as CASSFSGSNQPQHF.

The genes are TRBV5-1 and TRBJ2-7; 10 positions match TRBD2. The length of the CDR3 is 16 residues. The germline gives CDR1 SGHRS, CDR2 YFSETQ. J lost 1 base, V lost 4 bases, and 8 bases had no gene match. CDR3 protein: CASSGAGTSASYEQYF. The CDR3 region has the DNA TGCGCCAGCAGCGGCGCCGGGACTAGCGCATCCTACGAGCAGTACTTC.

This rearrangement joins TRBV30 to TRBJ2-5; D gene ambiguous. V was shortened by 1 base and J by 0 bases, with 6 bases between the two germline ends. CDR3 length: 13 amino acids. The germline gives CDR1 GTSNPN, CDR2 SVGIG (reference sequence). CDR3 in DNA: TGTGCCTGGAGTGCGGCTCACCAAGAGACCCAGTACTTC. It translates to CAWSAAHQETQYF.

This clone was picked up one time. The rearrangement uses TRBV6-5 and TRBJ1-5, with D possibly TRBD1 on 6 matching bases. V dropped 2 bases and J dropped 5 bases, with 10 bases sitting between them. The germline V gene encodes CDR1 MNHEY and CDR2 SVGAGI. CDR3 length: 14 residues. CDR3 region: CASSYGQGYQPQHF. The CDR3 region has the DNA TGTGCCAGCAGTTACGGTCAGGGGTATCAGCCCCAGCATTTT.

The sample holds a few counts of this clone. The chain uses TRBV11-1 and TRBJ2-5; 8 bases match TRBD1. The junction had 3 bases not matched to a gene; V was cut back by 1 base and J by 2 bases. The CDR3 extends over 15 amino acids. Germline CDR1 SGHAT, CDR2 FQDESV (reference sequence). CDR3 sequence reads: CASSLEGTGQETQYF. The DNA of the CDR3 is TGTGCCAGCAGCTTAGAAGGGACAGGTCAAGAGACCCAGTACTTC.

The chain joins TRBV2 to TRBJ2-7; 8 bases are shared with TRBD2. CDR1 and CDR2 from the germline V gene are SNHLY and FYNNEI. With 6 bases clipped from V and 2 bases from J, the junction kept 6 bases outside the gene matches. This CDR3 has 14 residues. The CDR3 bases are TGTGCCAGCAGGGCTTTAGCGGGACCCTACGAGCAGTACTTC. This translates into CASRALAGPYEQYF.

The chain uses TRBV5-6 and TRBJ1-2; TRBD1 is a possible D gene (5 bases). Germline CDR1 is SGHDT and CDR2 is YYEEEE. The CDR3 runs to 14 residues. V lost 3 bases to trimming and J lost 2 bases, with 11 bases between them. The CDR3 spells CASSSGDLNYGYTF. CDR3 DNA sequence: TGTGCCAGCAGCTCTGGGGACCTCAACTATGGCTACACCTTC.

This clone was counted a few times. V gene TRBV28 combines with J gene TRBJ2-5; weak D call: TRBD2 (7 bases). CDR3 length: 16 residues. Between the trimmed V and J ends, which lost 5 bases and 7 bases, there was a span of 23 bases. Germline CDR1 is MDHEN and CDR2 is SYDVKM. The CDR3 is CASSLGRTGGAGTQYF. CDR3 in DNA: TGTGCCAGCAGTCTAGGTCGTACGGGGGGCGCTGGGACCCAGTACTTC.

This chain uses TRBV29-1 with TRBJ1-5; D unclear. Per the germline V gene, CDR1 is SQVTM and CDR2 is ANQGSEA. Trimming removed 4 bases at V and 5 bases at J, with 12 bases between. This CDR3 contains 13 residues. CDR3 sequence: CSVVEDGHQPQHF. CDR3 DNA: TGCAGCGTTGTAGAGGACGGTCATCAGCCCCAGCATTTT.

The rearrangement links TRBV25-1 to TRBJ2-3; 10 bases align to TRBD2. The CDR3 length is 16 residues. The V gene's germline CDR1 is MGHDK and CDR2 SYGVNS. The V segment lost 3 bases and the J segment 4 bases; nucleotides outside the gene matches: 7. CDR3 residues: CASSEASGRWPDTQYF. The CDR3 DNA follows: TGTGCCAGCAGTGAGGCTAGCGGGAGATGGCCAGATACGCAGTATTTT.

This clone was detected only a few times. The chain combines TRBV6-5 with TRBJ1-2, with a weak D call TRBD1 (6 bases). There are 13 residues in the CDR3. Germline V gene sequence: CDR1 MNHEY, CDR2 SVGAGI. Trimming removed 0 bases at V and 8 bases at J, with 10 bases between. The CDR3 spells CASSYSNREGYTF. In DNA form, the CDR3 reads TGTGCCAGCAGTTACTCGAACAGGGAGGGCTACACCTTC.

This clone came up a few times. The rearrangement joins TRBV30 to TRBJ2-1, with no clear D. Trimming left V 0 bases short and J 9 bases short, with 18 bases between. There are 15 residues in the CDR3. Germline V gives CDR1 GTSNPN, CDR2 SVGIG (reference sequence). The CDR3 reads CAWSVLSLGYGEQFF. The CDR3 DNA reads TGTGCCTGGAGTGTCCTCTCGCTAGGATATGGTGAGCAGTTCTTC.

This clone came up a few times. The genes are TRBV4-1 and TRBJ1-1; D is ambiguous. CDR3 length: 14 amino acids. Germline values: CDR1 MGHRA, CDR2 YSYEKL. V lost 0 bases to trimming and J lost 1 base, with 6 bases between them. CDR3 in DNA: TGCGCCAGCAGCCAAGAGTACCCGAACACTGAAGCTTTCTTT. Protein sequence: CASSQEYPNTEAFF.

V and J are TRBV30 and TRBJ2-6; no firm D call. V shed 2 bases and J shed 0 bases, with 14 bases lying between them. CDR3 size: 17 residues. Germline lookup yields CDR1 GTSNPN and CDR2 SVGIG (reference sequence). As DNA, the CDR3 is TGTGCCTGGAGTAGGGCAGGTGTGTTCTCTGGGGCCAACGTCCTGACTTTC. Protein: CAWSRAGVFSGANVLTF.

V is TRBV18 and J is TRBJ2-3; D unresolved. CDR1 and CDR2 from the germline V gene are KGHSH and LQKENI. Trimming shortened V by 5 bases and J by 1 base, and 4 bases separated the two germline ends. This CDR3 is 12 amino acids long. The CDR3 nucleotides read TGTGCCAGCTCAGAGGGCACAGATACGCAGTATTTT. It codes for CASSEGTDTQYF.

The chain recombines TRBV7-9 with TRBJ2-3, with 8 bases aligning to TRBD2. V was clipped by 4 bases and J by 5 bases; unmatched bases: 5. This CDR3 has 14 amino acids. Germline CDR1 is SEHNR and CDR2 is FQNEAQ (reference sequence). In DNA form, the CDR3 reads TGTGCCAGCAGCTCTGGGACTAGTGGAGATACGCAGTATTTT. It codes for CASSSGTSGDTQYF.

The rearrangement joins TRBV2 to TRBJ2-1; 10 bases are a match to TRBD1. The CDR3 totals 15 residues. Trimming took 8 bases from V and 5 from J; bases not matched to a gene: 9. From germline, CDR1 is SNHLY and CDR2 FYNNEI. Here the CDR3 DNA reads TGTGCCAGCGAGCGGGACAGGGGACCACACAATGAGCAGTTCTTC. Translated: CASERDRGPHNEQFF.

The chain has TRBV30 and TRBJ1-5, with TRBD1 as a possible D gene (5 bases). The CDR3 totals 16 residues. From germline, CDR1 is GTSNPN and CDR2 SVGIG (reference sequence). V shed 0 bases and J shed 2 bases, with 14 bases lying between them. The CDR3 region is CAWSVKGTLGNQPQHF. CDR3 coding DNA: TGTGCCTGGAGTGTAAAGGGGACCCTGGGCAATCAGCCCCAGCATTTT.

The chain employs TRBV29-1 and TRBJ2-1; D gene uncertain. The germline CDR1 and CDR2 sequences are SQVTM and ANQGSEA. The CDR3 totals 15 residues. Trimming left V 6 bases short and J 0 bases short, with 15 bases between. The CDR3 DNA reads TGCAGCGTGGACCCATCGGCGAGCTCCTACAATGAGCAGTTCTTC. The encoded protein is CSVDPSASSYNEQFF.

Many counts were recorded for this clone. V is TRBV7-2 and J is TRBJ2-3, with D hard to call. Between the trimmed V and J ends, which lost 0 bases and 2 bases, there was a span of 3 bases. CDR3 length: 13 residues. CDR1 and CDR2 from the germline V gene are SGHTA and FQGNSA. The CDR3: CASSLAPTDTQYF. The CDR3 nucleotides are TGTGCCAGCAGCTTAGCCCCCACAGATACGCAGTATTTT.